This T cell receptor beta chain stems from a study of cytomegalovirus exposure and HLA in healthy donors. Study-wide results and limits: Association with HLA alleles at 0.05 false discovery rate was found for around 17,000 TCR beta sequences in a later analysis. In a later analysis, CMV-associated beta chains were mostly HLA-associated, it appeared. Analyses of presence and absence presupposed an approximately uniform sequencing depth across donors.

A word on this clone: Antigen unknown.

PCR employed 60 Vbeta and 13 Jbeta primers. Here immunoSEQ multiplex PCR was the method, and the copy in TCRdb shows in-frame clones only, minus some. The table shows 75,000 to 90,000 clones, with 55% to 70% occurring only once. The CDR3 contains 15 residues. V shed 6 bases, J shed 8 bases, and the junction held 12 bases outside the gene matches. CDR1 and CDR2 from the germline V gene are MDHEN and SYDVKM. The chain links TRBV28 to TRBJ2-1; 8 bases line up with TRBD2. The sample was PBMCs. This sequence was found in a middle-aged woman in good health and CMV-seropositive. Written as DNA, the CDR3 is TGTGCCAGCAGGATAGCGGGGACGGGAAGGGATGAGCAGTTCTTC. As protein: CASRIAGTGRDEQFF.